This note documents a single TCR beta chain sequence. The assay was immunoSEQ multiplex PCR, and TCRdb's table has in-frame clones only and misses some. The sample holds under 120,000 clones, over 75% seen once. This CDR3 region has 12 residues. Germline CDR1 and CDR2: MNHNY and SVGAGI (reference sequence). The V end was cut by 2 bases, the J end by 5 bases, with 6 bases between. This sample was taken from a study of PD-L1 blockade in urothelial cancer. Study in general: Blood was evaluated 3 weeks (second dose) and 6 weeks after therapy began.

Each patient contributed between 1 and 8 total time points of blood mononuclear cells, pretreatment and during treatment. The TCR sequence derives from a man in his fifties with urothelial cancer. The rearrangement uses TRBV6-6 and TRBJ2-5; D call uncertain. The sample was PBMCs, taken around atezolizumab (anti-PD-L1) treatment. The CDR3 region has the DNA TGTGCCAGCAGTTACACATGGGAGACCCAGTACTTC. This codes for CASSYTWETQYF.